This paragraph reports one T cell receptor (beta chain). The antigen it recognizes is unknown. The record has no base qualities; no much larger clone is one base away. The CDR3 regions of human TCRbeta chains were analyzed by immunosequencing. The published analysis was carried out like this. TCRs in the repertoires were matched against a reference library of SARS-CoV-2-specific TCRs that had been generated with the MIRA antigen-specificity platform. Breadth was defined as the fraction of unique TCRs that were SARS-CoV-2-associated, and depth was defined as the fraction of total T cells that were SARS-CoV-2-associated. Each spike-specific TCR was assigned to its reactive spike region and to a CD4 or CD8 class using the MIRA data. Log10-transformed breadth and depth values were compared by one-way ANOVA with Sidak's multiple comparisons tests. TCRdb took this table from immuneACCESS and kept in-frame rearrangements with V and J called. Such tables lack part of the clones; where checked against another copy, unresolved V genes explain under half of the gap, and the rest is unexplained. Clone size and the V and J calls come from that table; the DNA yielded D and trimming. The sample table records some 100,000 clones; about 86% of these occur just once. The ten largest clones take up about 1.4% of the sample.

The germline V gene gives CDR1 as KGHSH and CDR2 as LQKENI. The cysteine opens and the phenylalanine closes a CDR3 of 13 amino acids. The read is trimmed to its CDR3 DNA, 39 bases read in frame from base 1. V loses 3 bases at its end and J loses 8 bases; junction bases beyond the gene matches: 2. This specimen comes from a study of T cell responses to AZD1222 COVID-19 vaccine (dated by TCRdb to about 2021). Background on the whole study: AZD1222 recipients with second doses at about 4 weeks or about 12 weeks were pooled, because spike-specific TCR depth and breadth did not differ between schedules. TCR sequencing covered 230 to 250 trial participants: 200 to 220 given two doses of AZD1222 and 26 given two doses of MenACWY control vaccine. Trial participants were enrolled by age into subgroups of 18-55, 56-69 and 70-plus years, and roughly 160, 29 and 62 TCR-sequenced participants, respectively, were included in these subgroups.

The meaning of the sample's time point label: baseline before first vaccination. Vaccinee samples were obtained from the UK trials COV001 and COV002, which included a single-blind randomized controlled phase 2/3 trial of AZD1222 (ChAdOx1 nCoV-19) in healthy adults. For TCRbeta chain sequencing, PBMC samples were collected from trial participants at day 0 and at day 28 after the second dose. Overall results and qualifications from the work: A significant rise in spike-specific TCR breadth and depth was observed after two AZD1222 doses relative to day 0 and relative to MenACWY recipients. Conclusions about previously exposed vaccinees were limited because only five to seven AZD1222 recipients were SARS-CoV-2 seropositive at baseline. Most participants were white British and females outnumbered males, and the authors suggested that clonal diversity may have been underestimated. The 56-69-year group was small, and its depth increase did not reach significance, likely because of low power. Reportedly, almost half of the unique spike-specific TCRs recognized epitopes lying outside the regions that are mutated in the B.1.351 and B.1.1.7 variants. Because no day 14 peak-response samples were available, repertoires were characterized only after the peak T cell response. The whole spike protein was spanned by vaccine-associated CD4 TCRs, and dominant responses were seen in regions 160-218 and 743-854.

The sequenced sample was peripheral blood, obtained on day 0 of AZD1222 vaccination. Rearrangement joined TRBV18 to TRBJ1-1; TRBD1 agrees with 11 junctional bases. The TCR was taken from an adult in good health. The nucleotide sequence reads TGTGCCAGCTCACCCGGACAGGGGGCGGAAGCTTTCTTT. Its protein reads: CASSPGQGAEAFF.